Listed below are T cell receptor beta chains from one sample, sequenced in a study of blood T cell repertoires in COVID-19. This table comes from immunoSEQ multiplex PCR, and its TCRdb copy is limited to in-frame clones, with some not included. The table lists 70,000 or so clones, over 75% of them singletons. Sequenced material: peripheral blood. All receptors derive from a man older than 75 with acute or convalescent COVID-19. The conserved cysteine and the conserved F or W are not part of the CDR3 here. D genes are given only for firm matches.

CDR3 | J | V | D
ASSWPYEQY | TRBJ2-7 | TRBV27 | .
ASSANRGVKETQY | TRBJ2-5 | TRBV4-2 | TRBD1
ASSQDVSVLWGLGLRETQY | TRBJ2-5 | TRBV4-1 | TRBD2
SVGSQVNQPQH | TRBJ1-5 | TRBV29-1 | .
ASSLRQGALAKNIQY | TRBJ2-4 | TRBV19 | TRBD1
ASSLVRTGGRETQY | TRBJ2-5 | TRBV5-6 | TRBD1
ASSLVVGETQY | TRBJ2-5 | TRBV5-4 | .
ASSEGGSNQPQH | TRBJ1-5 | TRBV25-1 | .
ASSEGSGKRDF | TRBJ2-1 | TRBV9 | TRBD2
ASSQYSGTGGEQY | TRBJ2-7 | TRBV4-2 | TRBD1
ASSALAGAAKGTQY | TRBJ2-5 | TRBV9 | TRBD2
ASSYREDTEAF | TRBJ1-1 | TRBV6-5 | .
ASGPTGGREKLF | TRBJ1-4 | TRBV12-5 | TRBD1
ASSSRTASNTGELF | TRBJ2-2 | TRBV6-2/TRBV6-3 | .
ASSLYGDSNTEAF | TRBJ1-1 | TRBV5-1 | .
ASSLDTGRNQPQH | TRBJ1-5 | TRBV11-2 | .
ASSKGGGLYEQY | TRBJ2-7 | TRBV7-2 | TRBD1
ASSHADRPSNQPQH | TRBJ1-5 | TRBV3-1/TRBV3-2 | .
ATSAGGAPGYEQY | TRBJ2-7 | TRBV24-1 | .
RQGNTGGYT | TRBJ1-2 | TRBV20-1 | .
ASSWGTSGTYEQY | TRBJ2-7 | TRBV6-2/TRBV6-3 | TRBD2
ATSDLVRGNTDTQY | TRBJ2-3 | TRBV24-1 | .
ASDNGGGFYNEQF | TRBJ2-1 | TRBV7-2 | TRBD2
ASSQQGNQPQH | TRBJ1-5 | TRBV6-6 | TRBD1
ASRGTGTAGEQF | TRBJ2-1 | TRBV7-2 | .
ASSRSGVNEQF | TRBJ2-1 | TRBV3-1/TRBV3-2 | .
ASSFPEGNQPQH | TRBJ1-5 | TRBV6-6 | .
ASRETGAYSGNTIY | TRBJ1-3 | TRBV5-8 | TRBD1
ASNRLAGSNEQF | TRBJ2-1 | TRBV19 | TRBD2
ASSRQGLGEQF | TRBJ2-1 | TRBV14 | .
ASSRQDNTEAF | TRBJ1-1 | TRBV18 | .
ASSPRDRVGSSKNIQY | TRBJ2-4 | TRBV7-2 | TRBD1
SVEDREGEKLF | TRBJ1-4 | TRBV29-1 | .
ASSFGVGGNTGELF | TRBJ2-2 | TRBV2 | .
ASRGHGNGEETQY | TRBJ2-5 | TRBV5-1 | .
ASSHNLGTASYEQY | TRBJ2-7 | TRBV5-4 | .
ASSLGRYRGRGPYEQY | TRBJ2-7 | TRBV7-6 | TRBD2
ASSLVGDRGRNNEQF | TRBJ2-1 | TRBV7-2 | TRBD1
ASSLDREGYT | TRBJ1-2 | TRBV5-1 | .
ASSPTSGRVYNEQF | TRBJ2-1 | TRBV19 | TRBD2
ASSPGTSGKQY | TRBJ2-7 | TRBV6-2/TRBV6-3 | TRBD2
ASRSPGQPPLGQPQH | TRBJ1-5 | TRBV19 | TRBD1
ASSREISSAGYEQY | TRBJ2-7 | TRBV4-3 | .
ASRGQSFIGSPLH | TRBJ1-6 | TRBV7-2 | TRBD1
ASIPNRRRNTIY | TRBJ1-3 | TRBV19 | .
ASSQPPDRVGLNAEAF | TRBJ1-1 | TRBV4-2 | TRBD1
ARSFLPRT | TRBJ1-2 | TRBV5-3 | .
ASSRGDFPEAF | TRBJ1-1 | TRBV19 | .
ASSERRGPGSGYT | TRBJ1-2 | TRBV2 | .
ASSIGGRGTEAF | TRBJ1-1 | TRBV19 | .
ASSVGNSGTPGEQF | TRBJ2-1 | TRBV5-1 | TRBD2